Each of the 7 T cell receptor beta chains below was sequenced from the same sample in a study of blood T cells in healthy people across ages. Primers used in a second PCR of about 7 to 11 cycles were a sample-barcoded 5' primer and a J-beta primer mix. TCRdb fed the 5' RACE reads into MiXCR, producing one record per CDR3 protein. Of hundreds of thousands of distinct CDR3 sequences detected, over 45% appear once; the ten largest clones hold 50% to 65%. The sample taken for sequencing was blood. The receptors were sampled from a man between 60 and 75 years old in good health.

This clonotype was counted only a few times. The chain is built from TRBV28 and TRBJ2-1; 14 bases align to TRBD2. Trimming took 4 bases from V and 10 from J; bases not matched to a gene: 9. The CDR3 loop spans 16 amino acids. The V gene's germline CDR1 is MDHEN and CDR2 SYDVKM. CDR3 amino acids: CASSSPGTSGSREQFF. CDR3 sequence (DNA): TGTGCCAGCAGTTCCCCCGGGACTAGCGGGAGTCGGGAGCAGTTCTTC.

This chain uses TRBV6-2 or TRBV6-3 with TRBJ2-6, with D uncertain. V lost 8 bases and J 0 bases, leaving 17 bases between the germline ends. The CDR3 runs 17 residues. Germline V lookup: CDR1 MNHEY, CDR2 SVGEGT. The CDR3 bases are TGTGCCAGCGAGCCAGGCCTAACCTACTCTGGGGCCAACGTCCTGACTTTC. This encodes CASEPGLTYSGANVLTF.

Many counts were recorded for this clonotype. The chain combines TRBV5-6 with TRBJ2-1; perhaps TRBD1 as D (6 bases). CDR3 length: 18 residues. Trimming removed 0 bases from V and 0 bases from J, with 16 bases in between. Per germline, CDR1 SGHDT and CDR2 YYEEEE. CDR3 in amino acids: CASSLVSPTGSSYNEQFF. The CDR3, as DNA: TGTGCCAGCAGCTTGGTTTCACCGACAGGAAGCTCCTACAATGAGCAGTTCTTC.

This clonotype was detected a few times. The rearrangement uses TRBV12-3 or TRBV12-4 and TRBJ1-4; no clear D. This CDR3 is built from 12 residues. V was pared by 8 bases and J by 7 bases, with 11 bases between. CDR3 residues: CASGEYGEKLFF. The CDR3 coding sequence is TGTGCCAGCGGGGAATATGGTGAAAAACTGTTTTTT.

The CDR3: CASSSDSLSYNEQFF. CDR3 nucleotides: TGTGCCAGCAGCTCCGACAGTCTCTCCTACAATGAGCAGTTCTTC. V usage is TRBV2 and J usage is TRBJ2-1; D may be TRBD1 (5 bases). V was clipped by 6 bases and J by 0 bases, with 12 bases between them. CDR3 size: 15 residues. Germline loops: CDR1 SNHLY, CDR2 FYNNEI.

The chain combines TRBV3-1 with TRBJ2-3; 10 bases align to TRBD2. The CDR3 contains 15 residues. Germline V gene data show CDR1 as LGHDT and CDR2 as YNNKEL (reference sequence). With V trimmed by 4 bases and J by 8 bases, 9 bases remained unmatched. CDR3 coding DNA: TGTGCCAGCAGCCCCTCCGAGACTAGCGGGCGTACGCAGTATTTT. This encodes CASSPSETSGRTQYF.

This clonotype has a handful of counts. The J gene is TRBJ2-5, the V gene TRBV25-1, with 11 bases matching TRBD2. The V gene end was trimmed by 6 bases and the J gene end by 1 base; junction bases not matched to a gene: 4. The CDR3 has 15 amino acids. Per the germline V gene, CDR1 is MGHDK and CDR2 is SYGVNS. CDR3 region: CASRASGGLQETQYF. CDR3 sequence (DNA): TGTGCCAGCAGGGCTAGCGGGGGGCTCCAAGAGACCCAGTACTTC.